The 32 T cell receptor beta chains presented below share a single source sample, sequenced in a study of shared clonotypes between healthy human individuals. The repertoire was sequenced with immunoSEQ multiplex PCR; TCRdb's copy has only in-frame clones and lacks some. The table records 2.5 million or so clones, around nine tenths of them present only once. Sequenced: naive CD4+ T cells sorted from blood. Subset in this sample: CD45RA+ positively selected. The origin of the receptors is a man aged 18 to 35 in good health.

This chain connects TRBV27 to TRBJ1-1; D possibly corresponds to TRBD1 (6 bases). V lost 4 bases and J lost 12, with 18 bases in between. CDR1 MNHEY and CDR2 SMNVEV come from the germline V gene (reference sequence). This CDR3 has 13 residues. The CDR3 loop is CASSSISWGATFF. The CDR3 coding sequence is TGTGCCAGCAGTTCGATTTCGTGGGGGGCGACTTTCTTT.

The chain joins TRBV7-2 to TRBJ1-4; 7 bases map to TRBD1. V shed 5 bases and J 8 bases; nucleotides not matched to a gene: 14. This CDR3 has 16 amino acids. Looked up from germline, CDR1 is SGHTA and CDR2 is FQGNSA. CDR3 sequence (DNA): TGTGCCAGCAGCCCCCGTGCGACAGGGCTACGCGAAAAACTGTTTTTT. It specifies CASSPRATGLREKLFF.

V and J are TRBV6-1 and TRBJ1-2, with unresolved D. The CDR3 spans 13 residues. Between the trimmed V and J ends, which lost 3 bases and 2 bases, there was a span of 7 bases. Germline CDR1 reads MNHNS; CDR2 reads SASEGT. CDR3 amino acids: CASSETVNYGYTF. In nucleotides, the CDR3 is TGTGCCAGCAGTGAGACTGTAAACTATGGCTACACCTTC.

The V and J genes are TRBV11-2 and TRBJ2-5; weak D call: TRBD1 (5 bases). Germline CDR1 is SGHAT and CDR2 is FQNNGV. V was clipped by 1 base and J by 4 bases, with 13 bases between them. The CDR3 runs to 15 residues. The CDR3 reads CASSLGGSYGETQYF. CDR3 in DNA: TGTGCCAGCAGCTTAGGGGGCAGTTATGGAGAGACCCAGTACTTC.

The chain has TRBV4-2 and TRBJ2-7, with D uncertain. Per the germline V gene, CDR1 is LGHNA and CDR2 is YNFKEQ. CDR3 size: 12 residues. V gave up 0 bases and J gave up 7 bases, with 7 bases separating them. In nucleotides, the CDR3 is TGTGCCAGCAGCCAAGAGACCAGGGAGCAGTACTTC. Translation: CASSQETREQYF.

V is TRBV18 and J is TRBJ1-1, with 9 bases identical to TRBD1. Germline-derived CDR1 and CDR2 are KGHSH and LQKENI. The CDR3 length is 13 residues. After removal of 2 bases from V and 10 bases from J, the junction contained 5 bases not matched to a gene. CDR3 DNA sequence: TGTGCCAGCTCACCAAGACAGGGGGAGGGAGCTTTCTTT. Protein sequence: CASSPRQGEGAFF.

This clone has a handful of counts. V and J are TRBV7-2 and TRBJ1-6; 7 nucleotides agree with TRBD1. The V gene end was trimmed by 1 base and the J gene end by 8 bases; junction bases not matched to a gene: 2. Germline assignment: CDR1 SGHTA and CDR2 FQGNSA. There are 14 residues in the CDR3. CDR3 in DNA: TGTGCCAGCAGCTTAGACAGGGGTGATTCACCCCTCCACTTT. This codes for CASSLDRGDSPLHF.

The rearrangement uses TRBV9 and TRBJ2-7, with 13 bases lining up with TRBD2. The germline V gene encodes CDR1 SGDLS and CDR2 YYNGEE. CDR3 size: 16 residues. The V gene end was trimmed by 3 bases and the J gene end by 4 bases; junction bases not matched to a gene: 7. CDR3 loop: CASSAELAGGPYEQYF. CDR3 sequence (DNA): TGTGCCAGCAGCGCCGAACTAGCGGGAGGGCCTTACGAGCAGTACTTC.

The chain carries TRBV5-1 and TRBJ2-5; tentative D call: TRBD2 (6 bases). V was pared by 2 bases and J by 4 bases, with 15 bases between. The CDR3 spans 15 residues. CDR1 is SGHRS and CDR2 is YFSETQ in the germline V gene. Here the CDR3 reads CASSFGREGRETQYF. As DNA, the CDR3 is TGCGCCAGCAGCTTTGGGCGGGAAGGGCGAGAGACCCAGTACTTC.

The chain has TRBV19 and TRBJ2-2, with a tentative D call TRBD1 (6 bases). This CDR3 spans 20 amino acids. Germline lookup yields CDR1 LNHDA and CDR2 SQIVND (reference sequence). Trimming took off 1 base at V and 3 bases at J, with 24 bases between the two ends. The CDR3 reads CASSIVRGYVDRYYTGELFF. The DNA of the CDR3 is TGTGCCAGTAGTATAGTAAGGGGGTATGTAGACAGGTACTACACCGGGGAGCTGTTTTTT.

This sequence joins TRBV25-1 and TRBJ1-1; D remains ambiguous. V was clipped by 2 bases and J by 7 bases, with 8 bases between them. CDR3 length: 12 residues. CDR1 is MGHDK, CDR2 SYGVNS, per germline. The CDR3 loop reads CASSELIGEAFF. For the CDR3, the DNA is TGTGCCAGCAGTGAACTGATAGGTGAAGCTTTCTTT.

This chain links TRBV5-6 with TRBJ2-2; 7 bases fit TRBD2. V gave up 1 base and J gave up 5 bases; unmatched junction bases: 5. CDR1 and CDR2 (germline): SGHDT, YYEEEE. The CDR3 runs to 15 residues. The CDR3 DNA follows: TGTGCCAGCAGCTTGAACGGGGGAGGGACCGGGGAGCTGTTTTTT. Translation gives CASSLNGGGTGELFF.

The chain carries TRBV6-5 and TRBJ2-3, with D unresolved. V was shortened by 7 bases and J by 6 bases, with 11 bases between the two germline ends. Germline loops: CDR1 MNHEY, CDR2 SVGAGI. The CDR3 loop spans 12 amino acids. CDR3 in amino acids: CASTNPWDTQYF. CDR3 in DNA: TGTGCCAGCACGAATCCGTGGGATACGCAGTATTTT.

The chain couples TRBV19 to TRBJ1-4, with 7 bases lining up with TRBD1. The CDR3 loop spans 15 amino acids. Trimming took 7 bases from V and 5 from J; bases not matched to a gene: 10. Germline V gene data show CDR1 as LNHDA and CDR2 as SQIVND (reference sequence). The CDR3: CASNPRDSANEKLFF. The CDR3 DNA sequence: TGTGCCAGTAACCCCCGGGACAGTGCCAATGAAAAACTGTTTTTT.

The chain joins TRBV29-1 to TRBJ2-1; TRBD2 matches 7 bases. The junction had 9 bases not matched to a gene; V was cut back by 7 bases and J by 12 bases. Per the germline V gene, CDR1 is SQVTM and CDR2 is ANQGSEA. CDR3 length equals 11 residues. CDR3 sequence (DNA): TGCAGCGCAAGGGGAGGGTTGGTGCAGTTCTTC. It yields the protein CSARGGLVQFF.

This clone showed up just once. The chain recombines TRBV29-1 with TRBJ2-3, with D maybe TRBD2 (5 bases). The CDR3 is 14 amino acids. Germline values: CDR1 SQVTM, CDR2 ANQGSEA. V dropped 3 bases and J dropped 4 bases, with 14 bases sitting between them. CDR3 sequence: CSVELGERPDTQYF. The CDR3 DNA follows: TGCAGCGTTGAGTTGGGAGAGCGCCCAGATACGCAGTATTTT.

The gene calls are TRBV10-3 and TRBJ2-5; D ambiguous. The germline CDR1 and CDR2 sequences are ENHRY and SYGVKD. Trimming pared 0 bases from V and 2 bases from J, leaving 10 bases between. The CDR3 is 15 residues long. CDR3 sequence: CAISESEHQQETQYF. CDR3 sequence (DNA): TGTGCCATCAGTGAGTCCGAGCATCAACAAGAGACCCAGTACTTC.

The V and J genes are TRBV4-3 and TRBJ1-2, with 8 bases identical to TRBD1. V was pared by 4 bases and J by 1 base, with 8 bases of the junction left unmatched. CDR3 length: 16 residues. Germline-derived CDR1 and CDR2 are LGHNA and YSLEER. CDR3: CASSPDVDRGNYGYTF. The CDR3 bases are TGCGCCAGCAGCCCTGACGTTGACAGGGGTAACTATGGCTACACCTTC.

This chain links TRBV6-6 with TRBJ1-3, with 9 bases identical to TRBD1. This CDR3 comprises 16 residues. Germline-derived CDR1 and CDR2 are MNHNY and SVGAGI (reference sequence). J gave up 0 bases and V 5 bases, and 5 bases lay outside the gene matches. In DNA, the CDR3 is TGTGCCAGCAGTGGGGGACAGGGTTACTCTGGAAACACCATATATTTT. The encoded protein is CASSGGQGYSGNTIYF.

The genes are TRBV6-5 and TRBJ2-5, with a weak D call TRBD2 (6 bases). From germline, CDR1 is MNHEY and CDR2 SVGAGI. The CDR3 extends over 14 amino acids. Trimming removed 4 bases from V and 5 bases from J, with 14 bases in between. CDR3 DNA sequence: TGTGCCAGCAGTTTGATTCGGGAGCAGGAGACCCAGTACTTC. This gives the protein CASSLIREQETQYF.

The rearrangement joins TRBV2 to TRBJ1-1; D might be TRBD1 (5 bases). V gave up 7 bases and J gave up 8 bases, with 11 bases separating them. The CDR3 sequence is 11 residues long. Per germline, CDR1 SNHLY and CDR2 FYNNEI. The CDR3 DNA reads as TGTGCCAGCATAGAGCGACAGGAAGCTTTCTTT. This sequence encodes CASIERQEAFF.

This clone was observed once. This rearrangement joins TRBV19 to TRBJ2-2, with D unclear. The germline V gene has CDR1 LNHDA and CDR2 SQIVND (reference sequence). V was cut by 5 bases and J by 6 bases, with 13 bases left in between. The CDR3 spans 14 residues. In nucleotides, the CDR3 is TGTGCCAGTAGTCCCTCATATCTGGCCGGGGAGCTGTTTTTT. It yields the protein CASSPSYLAGELFF.

As concerns this clone: This CDR3 is also generated by other DNA sequences in the sample. The chain employs TRBV5-1 and TRBJ2-1; 11 nucleotides align to TRBD1. This CDR3 has 15 residues. Germline V lookup: CDR1 SGHRS, CDR2 YFSETQ. V lost 3 bases to trimming and J lost 6 bases; unmatched junction nucleotides: 5. The CDR3 loop is CASSSTGTGGNEQFF. In DNA, the CDR3 is TGCGCCAGCAGCTCGACCGGGACAGGGGGCAATGAGCAGTTCTTC.

Of note for this clone: In the same sample, other DNA sequences code for this CDR3. The chain carries TRBV6-1 and TRBJ2-3; maybe TRBD1 (6 bases). Trimming removed 5 bases from V and 1 base from J, with 10 bases in between. Germline CDR1 and CDR2: MNHNS and SASEGT. The CDR3 sequence is 14 residues long. The CDR3 DNA reads as TGTGCCAGCAGTCTGGGGGCGGGCACAGATACGCAGTATTTT. This sequence encodes CASSLGAGTDTQYF.

This clone appeared a single time. This chain joins TRBV6-5 and TRBJ1-4; D unclear. The V and J ends lost 3 bases and 8 bases respectively, with 16 bases between them. CDR3 length: 15 residues. Germline V lookup: CDR1 MNHEY, CDR2 SVGAGI. The CDR3 region is CASSYDNSLSEKLFF. The CDR3 DNA reads TGTGCCAGCAGTTATGATAACAGTCTTTCCGAAAAACTGTTTTTT.

The chain couples TRBV6-1 to TRBJ1-1; 12 bases are a match to TRBD1. V lost 6 bases and J lost 11; bases outside the gene matches: 10. The CDR3 is 14 amino acids. Germline CDR1 MNHNS, CDR2 SASEGT. CDR3 protein: CASSPGQGAVGAFF. The CDR3 bases are TGTGCCAGCAGCCCGGGACAGGGGGCCGTAGGGGCTTTCTTT.

V gene TRBV5-1 combines with J gene TRBJ2-3, with D uncertain. CDR1 is SGHRS, CDR2 YFSETQ, per germline. The CDR3 is 14 amino acids. V was clipped by 4 bases and J by 0 bases, with 9 bases between them. The CDR3 here is CASSVASSTDTQYF. CDR3 in DNA: TGCGCCAGCAGCGTGGCCTCAAGCACAGATACGCAGTATTTT.

This clone has a single count. The chain recombines TRBV5-1 with TRBJ2-5; D gene uncertain. The V end was cut by 2 bases, the J end by 1 base, with 12 bases between. Germline CDR1 and CDR2: SGHRS and YFSETQ. The CDR3 contains 15 residues. CDR3 in amino acids: CASSFGRTIQETQYF. In nucleotides, the CDR3 is TGCGCCAGCAGCTTTGGCAGGACGATCCAAGAGACCCAGTACTTC.

The genes are TRBV6-5 and TRBJ1-2; D may be TRBD1 (5 bases). This CDR3 is 15 amino acids long. V lost 5 bases to trimming and J lost 8 bases, with 21 bases between them. Germline-derived CDR1 and CDR2 are MNHEY and SVGAGI. CDR3 DNA sequence: TGTGCCAGCAGTCAGACTCTGCAGGGTGCGCGAGGCTACACCTTC. The encoded protein is CASSQTLQGARGYTF.

Regarding this clone: The sample contains more than one DNA sequence encoding this CDR3. The V gene is TRBV5-1, the J gene TRBJ2-3; 8 positions agree with TRBD1. The CDR3 length is 14 residues. From germline, CDR1 is SGHRS and CDR2 YFSETQ. J lost 4 bases, V lost 4 bases, and 5 bases had no gene match. The CDR3 here is CASSLGQGPDTQYF. The CDR3 DNA reads TGCGCCAGCAGCCTTGGACAGGGCCCAGATACGCAGTATTTT.

The chain combines TRBV18 with TRBJ1-4; no reliable D call. CDR3 length equals 13 residues. V was cut by 3 bases and J by 8 bases, with 10 bases left in between. Germline assignment: CDR1 KGHSH and CDR2 LQKENI. The CDR3 spells CASSPDSREKLFF. CDR3 DNA: TGTGCCAGCTCACCTGACTCCAGGGAAAAACTGTTTTTT.

As to this clone: The same CDR3 is also encoded by other DNA sequences in this sample. The chain couples TRBV5-1 to TRBJ1-4, with TRBD1 as a possible D gene (5 bases). The CDR3 is 15 amino acids. The V end was cut by 0 bases, the J end by 5 bases, with 11 bases between. Germline assignment: CDR1 SGHRS and CDR2 YFSETQ. The CDR3: CASSLAGTGNEKLFF. DNA of the CDR3: TGCGCCAGCAGCTTGGCTGGGACGGGGAATGAAAAACTGTTTTTT.